What follows is one TCR beta chain and its context. This specimen comes from a study of T cell responses to AZD1222 COVID-19 vaccine. Only in-frame clones appear in the TCRdb table, and some are missing; sequencing was by immunoSEQ multiplex PCR. Found here are 100,000 to 150,000 clones, approximately 90% of them singletons; the top ten hold about 7.1%. Trimming took off 5 bases at V and 2 bases at J, with 14 bases between the two ends. Germline V gene data show CDR1 as SEHNR and CDR2 as FQNEAQ (reference sequence). The CDR3 covers 15 residues. The gene calls are TRBV7-9 and TRBJ2-3; possible D gene TRBD2, 6 bases. This sample comprised peripheral blood, obtained on day 0 of AZD1222 vaccination. The origin of this receptor is an adult in good health. CDR3 residues: CASSRGWEYTDTQYF. The CDR3 nucleotides read TGTGCCAGCAGCCGGGGGTGGGAGTACACAGATACGCAGTATTTT.